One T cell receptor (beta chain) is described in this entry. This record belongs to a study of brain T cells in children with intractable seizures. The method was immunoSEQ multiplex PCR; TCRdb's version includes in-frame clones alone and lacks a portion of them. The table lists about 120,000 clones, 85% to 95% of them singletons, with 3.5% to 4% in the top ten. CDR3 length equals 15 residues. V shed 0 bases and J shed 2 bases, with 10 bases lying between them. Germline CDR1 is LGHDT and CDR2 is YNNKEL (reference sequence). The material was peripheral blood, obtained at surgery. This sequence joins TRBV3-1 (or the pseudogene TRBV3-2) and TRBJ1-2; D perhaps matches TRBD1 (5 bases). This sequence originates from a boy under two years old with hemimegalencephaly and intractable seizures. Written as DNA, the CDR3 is TGTGCCAGCAGCCAAGATGCCCAGGGAAACTATGGCTACACCTTC. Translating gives CASSQDAQGNYGYTF.